The 29 T cell receptor beta chains below were found in one sample sequenced in a study of blood T cells in healthy people across ages. PCR was performed a second time for roughly 7 to 12 cycles using a sample-barcoded 5' primer and a J-beta primer mix. One entry per CDR3 protein results from TCRdb running MiXCR on the 5' RACE reads. The data show about 680,000 distinct CDR3 sequences, more than 40% seen once. Sequencing was performed on blood. Source of these receptors: a woman between 55 and 75 years old in good health.

V and J are TRBV20-1 and TRBJ2-1; D is possibly TRBD2 (6 bases). The J call may be faulty, since TRBJ2-7 better matches the DNA end. This CDR3 contains 14 residues. CDR1 DFQATT and CDR2 SNEGSKA come from the germline V gene (reference sequence). The CDR3 nucleotides read TGCAGTGCTAGAGGGGCGGGACTCAGGAATGAGCAGTACTTC. The encoded protein is CSARGAGLRNEQYF.

The chain has TRBV20-1 and TRBJ1-5; tentatively, D is TRBD1 (5 bases). Per the germline V gene, CDR1 is DFQATT and CDR2 is SNEGSKA (reference sequence). CDR3 length: 15 residues. V gave up 2 bases and J gave up 5 bases, with 16 bases separating them. CDR3 sequence reads: CSARLPGRRDQPQHF. The CDR3 bases are TGCAGTGCTAGACTCCCGGGACGGAGGGATCAGCCCCAGCATTTT.

This clonotype was recorded only once. The CDR3 coding sequence is TGTGCCAGCAGTCGGGGCCAGTTAACCGGGGAGCTGTTTTTT. It yields the protein CASSRGQLTGELFF. The genes are TRBV5-6 and TRBJ2-2; TRBD1 or TRBD2 may be the D gene (5 bases each). Per the germline V gene, CDR1 is SGHDT and CDR2 is YYEEEE. There are 14 residues in the CDR3. V lost 5 bases to trimming and J lost 5 bases, with 13 bases between them. Full variable domain (missing parts from reference TRBV5-6 and TRBJ2-2): DAGVTQSPTHLIKTRGQQVTLRCSPKSGHDTVSWYQQALGQGPQFIFQYYEEEERQRGNFPDRFSGHQFPNYSSELNVNALLLGDSALYLCASSRGQLTGELFFGEGSRLTVL.

This clonotype was counted a few times. The chain uses TRBV7-9 and TRBJ2-7; 10 bases match TRBD2. The CDR3 is made up of 16 amino acids. The germline V gene encodes CDR1 SEHNR and CDR2 FQNEAQ (reference sequence). V was clipped by 5 bases and J by 1 base; unmatched bases: 8. DNA for the CDR3: TGTGCCAGCAGCCCCTCTAGCGGGAGAGGATCCTACGAGCAGTACTTC. Its translation: CASSPSSGRGSYEQYF. The whole variable domain, remainder taken from reference TRBV7-9 and TRBJ2-7, is DTGVSQNPRHKITKRGQNVTFRCDPISEHNRLYWYRQTLGQGPEFLTYFQNEAQLEKSRLLSDRFSAERPKGSFSTLEIQRTEQGDSAMYLCASSPSSGRGSYEQYFGPGTRLTVT.

This clonotype was counted only a few times. CDR3 sequence: CASSQGWTSEAKNIQYF. The CDR3, as DNA: TGCGCCAGCAGCCAAGGGTGGACTAGCGAAGCCAAAAACATTCAGTACTTC. The chain carries TRBV4-3 and TRBJ2-4; 9 nucleotides match TRBD2. Trimming took 1 base from V and 0 from J; bases not matched to a gene: 4. The germline gives CDR1 LGHNA, CDR2 YSLEER. This CDR3 comprises 17 residues.

The rearrangement joins TRBV20-1 to TRBJ1-1; TRBD1 might be the D (6 bases). Germline loops: CDR1 DFQATT, CDR2 SNEGSKA (reference sequence). The V end lost 2 bases, the J end lost 1 base, and 11 bases lay between the germline ends. The CDR3 consists of 14 residues. CDR3 loop: CSARQGTQNTEAFF. CDR3 nucleotides: TGCAGTGCTAGACAAGGGACACAGAACACTGAAGCTTTCTTT.

The rearrangement links TRBV20-1 to TRBJ2-1; unclear D gene. The CDR3 covers 13 residues. V was trimmed by 6 bases and J by 0 bases, leaving 9 bases between them. The germline CDR1 and CDR2 sequences are DFQATT and SNEGSKA (reference sequence). Here the CDR3 reads CSAWTNSYNEQFF. CDR3 DNA sequence: TGCAGTGCCTGGACCAACTCCTACAATGAGCAGTTCTTC.

The gene calls are TRBV6-2 or TRBV6-3 and TRBJ2-1; D unclear. V lost 4 bases to trimming and J lost 3 bases, with 7 bases between them. The CDR3 is made up of 13 amino acids. Germline lookup yields CDR1 MNHEY and CDR2 SVGEGT. The chain's CDR3 is CASSWAVYNEQFF. The DNA of the CDR3 is TGTGCCAGCAGTTGGGCAGTCTACAATGAGCAGTTCTTC.

This clonotype has more than one count but fewer than ten. The chain is built from TRBV2 and TRBJ1-5; D ambiguous. Germline V gene lookup returns CDR1 SNHLY and CDR2 FYNNEI. V lost 4 bases and J 2 bases, leaving 9 bases between the germline ends. The CDR3 is made up of 14 amino acids. CDR3: CASSVAGRNQPQHF. The CDR3 DNA follows: TGTGCCAGCAGTGTGGCAGGACGCAATCAGCCCCAGCATTTT.

The chain is built from TRBV20-1 and TRBJ2-4, with TRBD2 identical over 7 bases. Germline V CDR1 and CDR2: DFQATT, SNEGSKA (reference sequence). The length of the CDR3 is 14 residues. After removal of 0 bases from V and 3 bases from J, the junction contained 2 bases not matched to a gene. CDR3 residues: CSARDWGGKNIQYF. The CDR3 DNA reads TGCAGTGCTAGAGACTGGGGGGGCAAAAACATTCAGTACTTC.

This clonotype turned up a few times. This chain joins TRBV6-6 and TRBJ2-1, with a possible D match to TRBD2 (6 bases). The CDR3 runs 14 residues. V lost 5 bases and J lost 7, with 15 bases in between. Germline CDR1 MNHNY, CDR2 SVGAGI (reference sequence). The CDR3 nucleotides read TGTGCCAGCAGTACACCGGGACTCCTAAATGAGCAGTTCTTC. Residues: CASSTPGLLNEQFF.

This clonotype was counted ten times or more. This chain connects TRBV5-1 to TRBJ2-7; a weak D match, TRBD1 (5 bases). Germline CDR1 and CDR2: SGHRS and YFSETQ. There are 13 residues in the CDR3. The V end lost 6 bases, the J end lost 1 base, and 11 bases lay between the germline ends. The CDR3 bases are TGCGCCAGCAATCAGGGTGGGTCCTACGAGCAGTACTTC. Translated: CASNQGGSYEQYF.

CDR3 protein: CASSLPTIRQYF. In DNA form, the CDR3 reads TGTGCCAGCAGTTTACCCACAATCAGGCAGTACTTC. This sequence joins TRBV28 and TRBJ2-7; D unclear. The germline CDR1 and CDR2 sequences are MDHEN and SYDVKM. The CDR3 length is 12 residues. V lost 2 bases and J lost 9, with 11 bases in between. The full variable domain, completed using reference TRBV28 and TRBJ2-7, is DVKVTQSSRYLVKRTGEKVFLECVQDMDHENMFWYRQDPGLGLRLIYFSYDVKMKEKGDIPEGYSVSREKKERFSLILESASTNQTSMYLCASSLPTIRQYFGPGTRLTVT.

This clonotype was observed a handful of times. This chain uses TRBV20-1 with TRBJ1-2; 8 bases fit TRBD1. CDR1 and CDR2 (germline): DFQATT, SNEGSKA (reference sequence). CDR3 size: 13 residues. Trimming at V came to 4 bases and at J to 6 bases, leaving 7 bases not matched to a gene. CDR3 DNA sequence: TGCAGTGCTACCACAGGGGGAGCAGATGGCTACACCTTC. Amino acid sequence: CSATTGGADGYTF.

This clonotype occurred a few times. The chain combines TRBV7-9 with TRBJ1-2; D possibly corresponds to TRBD1 (5 bases). The germline CDR1 and CDR2 sequences are SEHNR and FQNEAQ (reference sequence). With 1 base removed from V and 4 bases from J, the gap between germline ends came to 16 bases. The CDR3 runs 16 residues. The CDR3 nucleotides are TGTGCCAGCAGCTTAGAGGAAGGCTCAGGGTTCTATGGCTACACCTTC. Translating gives CASSLEEGSGFYGYTF.

This clonotype was seen only once. A junction boundary mismatches the germline segment, possibly from a read error. This chain joins TRBV27 and TRBJ2-1; D might be TRBD1 (5 bases). Germline CDR1 is MNHEY and CDR2 is SMNVEV (reference sequence). This CDR3 contains 14 residues. DNA of the CDR3: TGTGCCAGCAGTTCCCGTGGGGCTAACAATGAGCAGTTCTTT. Amino acids: CASSSRGANNEQFF.

J is TRBJ1-6 and V is TRBV11-1; D unresolved. V was shortened by 5 bases and J by 7 bases, with 12 bases between the two germline ends. Per the germline V gene, CDR1 is SGHAT and CDR2 is FQDESV (reference sequence). The CDR3 loop spans 14 amino acids. The CDR3 loop reads CASSRNLGNSPLHF. CDR3 bases: TGTGCCAGCAGCCGGAACTTGGGGAATTCACCCCTCCACTTT.

Regarding this clonotype: The CDR3 does not close with the conserved phenylalanine or tryptophan, likely indicating a read error. This chain connects TRBV7-9 to TRBJ2-7; 12 bases are shared with TRBD2. CDR1 is SEHNR and CDR2 is FQNEAQ in the germline V gene (reference sequence). With V trimmed by 8 bases and J by 9 bases, 5 bases remained unmatched. The CDR3 has 12 amino acids. The CDR3: CASGRTSGTQYY. The CDR3 coding sequence is TGTGCCAGCGGAAGGACTAGCGGGACGCAGTACTAC.

The chain couples TRBV27 to TRBJ2-3; D possibly uses TRBD1 or TRBD2 (5 bases each). The CDR3 covers 13 residues. CDR1 is MNHEY and CDR2 is SMNVEV in the germline V gene (reference sequence). V lost 6 bases and J 8 bases, leaving 15 bases between the germline ends. The CDR3 bases are TGTGCCAGCAGCCAGAGAGGGGACCTTACGCAGTATTTT. This gives the protein CASSQRGDLTQYF.

The chain is built from TRBV20-1 and TRBJ2-3; 9 bases line up with TRBD2. The CDR3 runs 15 residues. The ends lost 4 bases at V and 6 bases at J; junction bases unmatched: 11. Germline CDR1 DFQATT, CDR2 SNEGSKA (reference sequence). CDR3 in amino acids: CSATLAGMGVDTQYF. The CDR3 DNA sequence: TGCAGTGCTACGCTAGCGGGAATGGGAGTCGATACGCAGTATTTT.

This rearrangement joins TRBV7-2 to TRBJ2-1; 9 nucleotides match TRBD2. V shed 4 bases, J shed 8 bases, and the junction held 12 bases outside the gene matches. CDR1 SGHTA and CDR2 FQGNSA come from the germline V gene. The CDR3 is 16 amino acids. DNA of the CDR3: TGTGCCAGCAGCTCGATAGCGGGAGTCGGGTCCCATGAGCAGTTCTTC. Amino acid sequence: CASSSIAGVGSHEQFF. The complete variable domain, with remaining parts taken from reference TRBV7-2 and TRBJ2-1, reads GAGVSQSPSNKVTEKGKDVELRCDPISGHTALYWYRQSLGQGLEFLIYFQGNSAPDKSGLPSDRFSAERTGGSVSTLTIQRTQQEDSAVYLCASSSIAGVGSHEQFFGPGTRLTVL.

At least ten counts were recorded for this clonotype. The rearrangement joins TRBV4-3 to TRBJ2-1, with 7 bases that match TRBD2. V gave up 3 bases and J gave up 0 bases; unmatched junction bases: 2. This CDR3 is built from 15 residues. CDR1 and CDR2 from the germline V gene are LGHNA and YSLEER. The DNA of the CDR3 is TGCGCCAGCAGCCATGGCGGGAGCTCCTACAATGAGCAGTTCTTC. This encodes CASSHGGSSYNEQFF.

This clonotype was seen a single time. The chain recombines TRBV29-1 with TRBJ1-1; D is ambiguous. The V and J ends lost 7 bases and 6 bases respectively, with 12 bases between them. Germline V gene sequence: CDR1 SQVTM, CDR2 ANQGSEA. CDR3 length: 11 amino acids. The CDR3 reads CSAWNEPEAFF. Here the CDR3 DNA reads TGCAGCGCCTGGAACGAGCCTGAAGCTTTCTTT.

This clonotype turned up a few times. The chain couples TRBV12-3 or TRBV12-4 to TRBJ1-1; 8 bases agree with TRBD1. CDR3 length: 13 amino acids. Losses at the gene ends were 1 base for V and 8 bases for J; bases not matched to a gene: 3. CDR3 nucleotides: TGTGCCAGCAGTTTAGAACAGGGGGGAGAAGCTTTCTTT. It specifies CASSLEQGGEAFF.

Notes on this clonotype: Its ends do not fully match the called genes, so a read error is possible. The rearrangement links TRBV6-5 to TRBJ1-1; D not certain. From germline, CDR1 is MNHEY and CDR2 SVGAGI. The CDR3 runs to 13 residues. The DNA of the CDR3 is TGTGCCAGCAGTGACTCCTTGAACGCTGAAGCTTTCTTT. This codes for CASSDSLNAEAFF.

The genes are TRBV5-1 and TRBJ2-5; a weak D match, TRBD1 (6 bases). The J call is uncertain, as TRBJ2-1 better fits the DNA end. CDR3 length: 13 amino acids. The V gene's germline CDR1 is SGHRS and CDR2 YFSETQ. The CDR3 region is CASSGDNQETQFF. CDR3 bases: TGCGCCAGCAGCGGGGACAACCAAGAGACCCAGTTCTTC.

The chain joins TRBV24-1 to TRBJ1-2; TRBD1 matches at 12 bases. The V gene's germline CDR1 is KGHDR and CDR2 SFDVKD. Trimming removed 2 bases from V and 5 bases from J; junction bases left unmatched: 2. This CDR3 is built from 15 residues. The chain's CDR3 is CATSDSGQGAYGYTF. The CDR3 DNA is TGTGCCACCAGTGATTCGGGACAGGGGGCTTATGGCTACACCTTC.

The genes are TRBV7-9 and TRBJ2-7; TRBD1 aligns across 7 bases. The end of the DNA aligns better with TRBJ2-5, so the J call may be wrong. There are 14 residues in the CDR3. The germline V gene has CDR1 SEHNR and CDR2 FQNEAQ (reference sequence). The CDR3 DNA sequence: TGTGCCAGCAGCTTACAGGGGGACGGGGAGACCCAGTACTTC. The encoded protein is CASSLQGDGETQYF.

V and J are TRBV6-6 and TRBJ2-7; D possibly matches TRBD1 or TRBD2 (5 bases each). Trimming pared 10 bases from V and 0 bases from J, leaving 16 bases between. Looked up from germline, CDR1 is MNHNY and CDR2 is SVGAGI (reference sequence). The length of the CDR3 is 14 residues. CDR3 sequence (DNA): TGTGCCACCACGGGACGGAGAGCCTCCTACGAGCAGTACTTC. It specifies CATTGRRASYEQYF.